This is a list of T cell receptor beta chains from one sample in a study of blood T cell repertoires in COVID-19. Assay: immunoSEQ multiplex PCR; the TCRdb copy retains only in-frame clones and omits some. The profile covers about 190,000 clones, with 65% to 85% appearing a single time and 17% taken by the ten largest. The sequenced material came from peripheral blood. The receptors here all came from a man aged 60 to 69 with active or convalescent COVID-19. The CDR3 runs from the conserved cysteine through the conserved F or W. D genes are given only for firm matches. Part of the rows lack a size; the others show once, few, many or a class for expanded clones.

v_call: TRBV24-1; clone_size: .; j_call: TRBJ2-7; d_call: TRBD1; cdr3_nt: TGTGCCACCAGTGAGAGGACAGGGACGCCCGAGCAGTACTTC; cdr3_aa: CATSERTGTPEQYF
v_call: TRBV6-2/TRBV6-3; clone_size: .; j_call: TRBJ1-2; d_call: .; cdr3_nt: TGTGCCAGCAGTTACGGCGGAAGCTATGGCTACACCTTC; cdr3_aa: CASSYGGSYGYTF
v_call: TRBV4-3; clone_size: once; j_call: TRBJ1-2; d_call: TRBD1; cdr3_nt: TGCGCCAGCAGCCAAGATTTGGGGCAGGGGGCTTATGGCTACACCTTC; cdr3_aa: CASSQDLGQGAYGYTF
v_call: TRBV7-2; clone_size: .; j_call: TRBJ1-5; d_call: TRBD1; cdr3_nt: TGTGCCAGCAGCTCTCCGGGACAGGGATATAGCAATCAGCCCCAGCATTTT; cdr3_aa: CASSSPGQGYSNQPQHF
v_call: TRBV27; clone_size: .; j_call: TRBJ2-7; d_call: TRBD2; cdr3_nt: TGTGCCAGCAGTTTATTCCGGGAGGGCCGCGAGCAGTACTTC; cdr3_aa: CASSLFREGREQYF
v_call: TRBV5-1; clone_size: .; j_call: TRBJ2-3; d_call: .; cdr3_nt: TGCGCCAGCAGTATCCGGGCAGATACGCAGTATTTT; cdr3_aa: CASSIRADTQYF
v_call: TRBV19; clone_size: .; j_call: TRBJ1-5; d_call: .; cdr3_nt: TGTGCCAGTAGTGTTACCGGGGGAGGCCAGCCCCAGCATTTT; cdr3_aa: CASSVTGGGQPQHF
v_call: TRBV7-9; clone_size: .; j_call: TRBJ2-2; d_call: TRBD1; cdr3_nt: TGTGCCAGCAGCTTATCGGCGCAGGGGGCCTTAAGCACCGGGGAGCTGTTTTTT; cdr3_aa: CASSLSAQGALSTGELFF
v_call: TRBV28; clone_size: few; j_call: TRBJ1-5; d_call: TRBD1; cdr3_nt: TGTGCCAGCAGAATCGGGACAGGAGAACAGCCCCAGCATTTT; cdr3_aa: CASRIGTGEQPQHF
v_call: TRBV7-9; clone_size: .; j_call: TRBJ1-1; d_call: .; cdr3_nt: TGTGCCAGCAGCCCTATAGGACAGTTACACACTGAAGCTTTCTTT; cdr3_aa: CASSPIGQLHTEAFF
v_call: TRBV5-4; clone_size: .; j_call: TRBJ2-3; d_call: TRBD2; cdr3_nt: TGTGCCAGCAGCCCTCGGACTAGATCCACAGATACGCAGTATTTT; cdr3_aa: CASSPRTRSTDTQYF
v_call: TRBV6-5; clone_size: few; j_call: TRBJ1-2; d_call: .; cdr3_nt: TGTGCCAGCAGTTACGACAGCAAGAACTATGGCTACACCTTC; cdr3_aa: CASSYDSKNYGYTF
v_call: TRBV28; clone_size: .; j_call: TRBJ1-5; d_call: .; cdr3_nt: TGTGCCAGCTCTCCCGGAGGAAGCAATCAGCCCCAGCATTTT; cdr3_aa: CASSPGGSNQPQHF
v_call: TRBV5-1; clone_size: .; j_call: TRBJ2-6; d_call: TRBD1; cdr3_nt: TGCGCCAGCAGCCCCGGGACAGGGTACTCTGGGGCCAACGTCCTGACTTTC; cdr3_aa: CASSPGTGYSGANVLTF
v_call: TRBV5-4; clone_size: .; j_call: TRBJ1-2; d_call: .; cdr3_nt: TGTGCCAGCAGCCCTAGACAGAGTAACTATGGCTACACCTTC; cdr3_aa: CASSPRQSNYGYTF
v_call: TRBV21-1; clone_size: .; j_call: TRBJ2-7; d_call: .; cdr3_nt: TGTGCCAGCAGCGGGGGCAGGGGCGCAGCGGGAATCCCCTACGAGCAGTACTTC; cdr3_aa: CASSGGRGAAGIPYEQYF
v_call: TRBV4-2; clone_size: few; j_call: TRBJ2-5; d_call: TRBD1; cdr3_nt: TGTGCCAGCAGCCGGGACAGGGAGGAGACCCAGTACTTC; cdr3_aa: CASSRDREETQYF
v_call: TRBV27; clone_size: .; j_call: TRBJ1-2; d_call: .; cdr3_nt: TGTGCCAGCAGTTTGAGGGGGGGCTATGGCTACACCTTC; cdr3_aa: CASSLRGGYGYTF
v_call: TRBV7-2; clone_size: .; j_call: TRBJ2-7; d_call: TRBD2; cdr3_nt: TGTGCCAGCAGCTTAGCCGCGGGGGCCTACGAGCAGTACTTC; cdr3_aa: CASSLAAGAYEQYF
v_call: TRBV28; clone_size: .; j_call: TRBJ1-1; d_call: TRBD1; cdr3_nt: TGTGCCAGCAGTCTCCCGGACAGGGGCCCGAACACTGAAGCTTTCTTT; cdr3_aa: CASSLPDRGPNTEAFF
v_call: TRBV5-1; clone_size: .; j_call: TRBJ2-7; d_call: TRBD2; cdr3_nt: TGCGCCAGCAGCTTAGGGACTAGCGGGAGCTTGAGGTCCTACGAGCAGTACTTC; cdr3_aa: CASSLGTSGSLRSYEQYF
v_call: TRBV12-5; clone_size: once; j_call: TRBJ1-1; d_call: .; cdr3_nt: TGTGCTAGTCGGGGGGCCCTGTGGACTGAAGCTTTCTTT; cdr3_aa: CASRGALWTEAFF
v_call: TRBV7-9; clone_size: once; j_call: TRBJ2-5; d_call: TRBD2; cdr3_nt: TGTGCCAGCAGTCTCGCACTAGCGGGAGAGACCCAGTACTTC; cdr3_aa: CASSLALAGETQYF
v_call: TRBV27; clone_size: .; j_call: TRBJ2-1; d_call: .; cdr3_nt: TGTGCCAGCAGAACACTAACCTCCTACAATGAGCAGTTCTTC; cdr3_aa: CASRTLTSYNEQFF
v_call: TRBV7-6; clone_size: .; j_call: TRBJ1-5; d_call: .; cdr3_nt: TGTGCCAGCAGCTTATCGGCCGGGGGCAATCAGCCCCAGCATTTT; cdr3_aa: CASSLSAGGNQPQHF
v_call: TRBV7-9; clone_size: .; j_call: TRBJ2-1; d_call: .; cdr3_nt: TGTGCCAGCAGCTTAGAGGGGCTAGGGGATGAGCAGTTCTTC; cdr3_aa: CASSLEGLGDEQFF
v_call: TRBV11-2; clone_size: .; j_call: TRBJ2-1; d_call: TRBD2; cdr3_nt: TGTGCCAGCAGCCGGACTAGTGATTACAATGAGCAGTTCTTC; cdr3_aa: CASSRTSDYNEQFF
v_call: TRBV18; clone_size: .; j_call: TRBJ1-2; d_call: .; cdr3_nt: TGTGCCAGCTCACAGGACCTACAGGGAAGAATTGGCTACACCTTC; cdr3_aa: CASSQDLQGRIGYTF
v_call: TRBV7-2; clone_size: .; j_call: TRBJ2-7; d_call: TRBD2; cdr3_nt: TGTGCCAGCAGATATGGGCGGGAGCAAGGGGAGCAGTACTTC; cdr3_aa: CASRYGREQGEQYF